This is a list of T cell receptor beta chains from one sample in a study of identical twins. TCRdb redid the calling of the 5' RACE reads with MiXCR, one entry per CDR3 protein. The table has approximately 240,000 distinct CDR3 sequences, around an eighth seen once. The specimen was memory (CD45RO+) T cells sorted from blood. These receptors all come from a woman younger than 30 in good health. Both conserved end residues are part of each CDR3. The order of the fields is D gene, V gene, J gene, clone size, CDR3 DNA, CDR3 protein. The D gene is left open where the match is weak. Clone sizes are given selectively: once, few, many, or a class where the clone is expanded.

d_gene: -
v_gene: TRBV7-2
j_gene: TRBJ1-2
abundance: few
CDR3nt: TGTGCCAGCAGCTTACAGGGGCATGGCTACACCTTC
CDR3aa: CASSLQGHGYTF

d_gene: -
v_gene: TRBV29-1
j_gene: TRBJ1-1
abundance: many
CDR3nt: TGCAGCGTTGTGCCCGGGAACCGGAACACTGAAGCTTTCTTT
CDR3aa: CSVVPGNRNTEAFF

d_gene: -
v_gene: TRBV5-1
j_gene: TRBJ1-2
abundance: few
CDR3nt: TGCGCCAGCAGCTTGGGGGCCAGGGAGGACTATGGCTACACCTTC
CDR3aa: CASSLGAREDYGYTF

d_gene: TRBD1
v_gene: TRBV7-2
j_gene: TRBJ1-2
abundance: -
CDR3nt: TGTGCCAGCAGCCAAGACAGGGGATTGAGCTATGGCTACACCTTC
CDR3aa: CASSQDRGLSYGYTF

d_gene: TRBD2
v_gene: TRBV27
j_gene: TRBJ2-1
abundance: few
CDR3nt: TGTGCCAGCAGTCAACGGACTAGCGGGAGGATTAACTATGAGCAGTTCTTC
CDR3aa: CASSQRTSGRINYEQFF

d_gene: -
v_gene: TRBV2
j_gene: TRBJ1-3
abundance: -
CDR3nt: TGTGCCAGCAGTGAAATAACAGGAAACACCATATATTTT
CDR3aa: CASSEITGNTIYF

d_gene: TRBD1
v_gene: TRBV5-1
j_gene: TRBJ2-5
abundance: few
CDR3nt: TGCGCCAGCAGTCGAACCGGGACAGGGGGTTTCCAGACCCAGTACTTC
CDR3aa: CASSRTGTGGFQTQYF

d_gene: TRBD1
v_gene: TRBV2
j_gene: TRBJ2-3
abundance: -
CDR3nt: TGTGCCAGCAGCAAAACCCCCATGACAGGGATTGCAGATACGCAGTATTTT
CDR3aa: CASSKTPMTGIADTQYF

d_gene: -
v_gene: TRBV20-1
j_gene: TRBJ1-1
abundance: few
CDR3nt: TGCAGTGCTAGACCGGACAGTTTAACTGAAGCTTTCTTT
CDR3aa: CSARPDSLTEAFF

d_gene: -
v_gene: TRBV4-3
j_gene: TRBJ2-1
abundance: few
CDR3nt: TGCGCCAGCAGCCGCGACGGACAGACGATTATCTACAATGAGCAGTTCTTC
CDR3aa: CASSRDGQTIIYNEQFF

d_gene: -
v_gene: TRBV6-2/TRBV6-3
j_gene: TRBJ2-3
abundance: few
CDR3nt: TGTGCCAGCAGTCGCCGACTCAGACTCCTGCGGAATAGCACAGATACGCAGTATTTT
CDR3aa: CASSRRLRLLRNSTDTQYF

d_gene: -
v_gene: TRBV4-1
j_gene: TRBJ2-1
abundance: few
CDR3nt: TGCGCCAGCAGCCAAGAACCGGGGTCCCGCTCCTACAATGAGCAGTTCTTC
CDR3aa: CASSQEPGSRSYNEQFF

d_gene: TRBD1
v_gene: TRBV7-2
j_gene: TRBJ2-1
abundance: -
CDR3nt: TGTGCCAGCAGCCCCCGTAGACAGGGTTCCTACAATGAGCAGTTCTTC
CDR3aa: CASSPRRQGSYNEQFF

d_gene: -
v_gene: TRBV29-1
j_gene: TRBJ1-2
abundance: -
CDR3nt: TGCAGCGTTGAAGATCGGGAAATGAACTATGGCTACACCTTC
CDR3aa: CSVEDREMNYGYTF

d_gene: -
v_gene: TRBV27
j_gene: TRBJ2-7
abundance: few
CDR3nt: TGTGCCAGCAGTTTGGTCCGGGGCGGGATTACCTACGAGCAGTACTTC
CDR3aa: CASSLVRGGITYEQYF

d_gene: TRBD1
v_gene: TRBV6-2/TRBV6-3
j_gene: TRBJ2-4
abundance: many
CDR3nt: TGTGCCAGCAGTACCATCGACAGGGGTGCCAAAAACATTCAGTACTTC
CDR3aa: CASSTIDRGAKNIQYF

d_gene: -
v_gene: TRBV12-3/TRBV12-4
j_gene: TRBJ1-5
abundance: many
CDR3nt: TGTGCCAGCAGTTTTTTGGCTGAGCAGCCCCAGCATTTT
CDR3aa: CASSFLAEQPQHF

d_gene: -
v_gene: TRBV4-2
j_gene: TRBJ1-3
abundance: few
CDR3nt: TGTGCCAGCAGCCAAGAGTCAGGGAACGGGGACACCATATATTTT
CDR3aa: CASSQESGNGDTIYF

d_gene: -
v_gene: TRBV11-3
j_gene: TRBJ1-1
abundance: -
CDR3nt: TGTGCCAGCAGCTTAGTCGCAGAAGCTTTCTTT
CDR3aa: CASSLVAEAFF

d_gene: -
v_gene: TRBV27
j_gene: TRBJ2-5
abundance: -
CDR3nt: TGTGCCAGCAGTCTCGGGGCATACCAAGAGACCCAGTACTTC
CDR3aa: CASSLGAYQETQYF

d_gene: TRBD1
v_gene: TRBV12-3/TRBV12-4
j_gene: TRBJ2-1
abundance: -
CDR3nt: TGTGCCAGCCGAACCGGGACAGCTATAACAAGGAATGAGCAGTTCTTC
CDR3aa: CASRTGTAITRNEQFF

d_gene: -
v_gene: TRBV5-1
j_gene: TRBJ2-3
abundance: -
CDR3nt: TGCGCCAGCAGCCACAGGGGGGGAGATACGCAGTATTTT
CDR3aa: CASSHRGGDTQYF

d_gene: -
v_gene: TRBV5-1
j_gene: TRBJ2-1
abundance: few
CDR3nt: TGCGCCAGCAGCCCCTTTGGTCGCGATGGCAATGAGCAGTTCTTC
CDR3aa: CASSPFGRDGNEQFF

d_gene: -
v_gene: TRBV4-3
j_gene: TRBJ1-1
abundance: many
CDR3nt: TGCGCCAGCAGCCTCATCCGGGGAGGCACTGAAGCTTTCTTT
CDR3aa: CASSLIRGGTEAFF

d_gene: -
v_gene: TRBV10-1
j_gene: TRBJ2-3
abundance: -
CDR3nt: TGCGCCAGATTGGCTAGCATAGATACGCAGTATTTT
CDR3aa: CARLASIDTQYF

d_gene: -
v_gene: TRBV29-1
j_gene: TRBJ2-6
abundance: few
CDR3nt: TGCAGCGTTGGGGGTGGTGGGGCCAACGTCCTGACTTTC
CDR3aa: CSVGGGGANVLTF

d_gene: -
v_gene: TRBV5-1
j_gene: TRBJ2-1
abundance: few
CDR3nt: TGCGCCAGCAGCTTGGAGAGACCAGACAATGAGCAGTTCTTC
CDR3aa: CASSLERPDNEQFF

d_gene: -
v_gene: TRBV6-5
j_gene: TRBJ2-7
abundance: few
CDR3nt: TGTGCCAGCAGTTACGGAAAGGCGGTGGTTAGGTACGAGCAGTACTTC
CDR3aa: CASSYGKAVVRYEQYF

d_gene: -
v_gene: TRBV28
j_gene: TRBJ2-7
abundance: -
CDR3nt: TGTGCCAGCAGTCTCACTCGATACTACGAGCAGTACTTC
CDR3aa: CASSLTRYYEQYF

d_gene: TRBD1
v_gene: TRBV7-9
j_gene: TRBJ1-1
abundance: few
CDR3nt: TGTGCCAGCAGACCAGGGACAGGGCTGAACACTGAAGCTTTCTTT
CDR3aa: CASRPGTGLNTEAFF

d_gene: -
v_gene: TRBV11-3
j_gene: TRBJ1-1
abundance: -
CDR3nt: TGTGCCAGCAGCTTAGAAGGTGGAGACACTGAAGCTTTCTTT
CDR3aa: CASSLEGGDTEAFF

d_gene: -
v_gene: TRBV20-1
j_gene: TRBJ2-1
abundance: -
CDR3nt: TGCGGGTGTGGGACTCAACTCGTCAATGAGCAGTTCTTC
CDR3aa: CGCGTQLVNEQFF

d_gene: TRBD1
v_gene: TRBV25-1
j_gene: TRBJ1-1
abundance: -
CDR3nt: TGTGCCAGCAGTGTTCTCGGACAGGGGTCCACTGAAGCTTTCTTT
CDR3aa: CASSVLGQGSTEAFF

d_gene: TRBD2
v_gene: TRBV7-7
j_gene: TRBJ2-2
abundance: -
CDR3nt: TGTGCCAGCAGCCCGGGACTAGCCAACACCGGGGAGCTGTTTTTT
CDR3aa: CASSPGLANTGELFF

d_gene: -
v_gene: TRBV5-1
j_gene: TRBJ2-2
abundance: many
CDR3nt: TGCGCCAGCAGCTCCGGACAAACCGGGGAGCTGTTTTTT
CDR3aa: CASSSGQTGELFF

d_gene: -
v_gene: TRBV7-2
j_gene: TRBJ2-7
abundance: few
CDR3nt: TGTGCCAGCAGCACTAGAGGGGGTTACGAGCAGTACTTC
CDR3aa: CASSTRGGYEQYF

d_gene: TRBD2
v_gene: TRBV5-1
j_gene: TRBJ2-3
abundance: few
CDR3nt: TGCGCCAGCAGCTTGGTCGGAGCGGGAGACACAGATACGCAGTATTTT
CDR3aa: CASSLVGAGDTDTQYF

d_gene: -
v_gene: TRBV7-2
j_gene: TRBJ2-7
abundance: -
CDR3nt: TGTGCCAGCAGCTTAGCGAACTGGGGCTACGAGCAGTACTTC
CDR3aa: CASSLANWGYEQYF

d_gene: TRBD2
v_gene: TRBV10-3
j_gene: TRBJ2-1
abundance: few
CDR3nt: TGTGCCACAACGACTAGCGTGGGTCAGAATGAGCAGTTCTTC
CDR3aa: CATTTSVGQNEQFF

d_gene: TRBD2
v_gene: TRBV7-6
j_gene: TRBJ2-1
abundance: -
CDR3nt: TGTGCCAGCAGCTTACTAGCGGGAGCTCGAGAGCAGTTCTTC
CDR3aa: CASSLLAGAREQFF

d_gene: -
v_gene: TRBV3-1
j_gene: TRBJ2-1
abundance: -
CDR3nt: TGTGCCAGCACCCACACCCGTGAGGATGAGCAGTTCTTC
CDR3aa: CASTHTREDEQFF